One and the same sample provided the 14 T cell receptor beta chains below, sequenced in a study of blood T cell repertoires in COVID-19. The assay was immunoSEQ multiplex PCR, and TCRdb's table has in-frame clones only and misses some. The profile shows tens of thousands of clones, 80% to 95% of them singletons. Sequencing used peripheral blood. Receptors originate from a man in his 70s with acute or convalescent COVID-19.

This clone has only one observation. This sequence joins TRBV3-1 (or the pseudogene TRBV3-2) and TRBJ2-7; D not resolved. The germline V and J ends were trimmed by 1 base and 8 bases, with 18 bases remaining between them. Germline-derived CDR1 and CDR2 are LGHDT and YNNKEL (reference sequence). This CDR3 has 15 amino acids. The CDR3 is CASSQVYDPPTQQYF. The CDR3 coding sequence is TGTGCCAGCAGCCAAGTCTACGATCCCCCTACCCAGCAGTACTTC.

This chain connects TRBV18 to TRBJ2-2; D gene uncertain. There are 15 residues in the CDR3. Trimming took off 1 base at V and 6 bases at J, with 12 bases between the two ends. Germline CDR1 and CDR2: KGHSH and LQKENI. CDR3 DNA: TGTGCCAGCTCACCACTCGCCGCAGGCCCCGGGGAGCTGTTTTTT. It specifies CASSPLAAGPGELFF.

This sequence joins TRBV7-3 and TRBJ1-1; TRBD1 matches at 9 bases. CDR1 and CDR2 (germline): SGHTA, FQGTGA. This CDR3 has 14 residues. The J segment lost 3 bases and the V segment lost 5 bases, leaving 4 bases of the junction unmatched. CDR3 amino acids: CASSPGQGDTEAFF. DNA for the CDR3: TGTGCCAGCAGCCCGGGACAGGGAGACACTGAAGCTTTCTTT. Based on the CDR3 plus reference TRBV7-3 and TRBJ1-1, the full variable domain is GAGVSQTPSNKVTEKGKYVELRCDPISGHTALYWYRQSLGQGPEFLIYFQGTGAADDSGLPNDRFFAVRPEGSVSTLKIQRTERGDSAVYLCASSPGQGDTEAFFGQGTRLTVV.

This chain uses TRBV9 with TRBJ1-3; unclear D gene. Trimming left V 4 bases short and J 0 bases short, with 11 bases between. Germline V gene sequence: CDR1 SGDLS, CDR2 YYNGEE. The length of the CDR3 is 15 residues. The CDR3 is CASSPTSGSGNTIYF. The CDR3 DNA reads TGTGCCAGCAGCCCAACAAGTGGCTCTGGAAACACCATATATTTT.

This chain joins TRBV28 and TRBJ2-6; TRBD1 might be the D (6 bases). Germline V lookup: CDR1 MDHEN, CDR2 SYDVKM. Trimming took off 1 base at V and 0 bases at J, with 13 bases between the two ends. The CDR3 has 18 amino acids. CDR3 sequence: CASSLSGRGSSGANVLTF. CDR3 DNA sequence: TGTGCCAGCAGTTTATCGGGCAGGGGAAGCTCTGGGGCCAACGTCCTGACTTTC.

V is TRBV5-4 and J is TRBJ2-1, with D hard to call. V was shortened by 4 bases and J by 5 bases, with 4 bases between the two germline ends. This CDR3 is built from 11 residues. Germline CDR1 and CDR2: SGHNT and YYREEE (reference sequence). CDR3 in amino acids: CASSVNNEQFF. Here the CDR3 DNA reads TGTGCCAGCAGCGTCAACAATGAGCAGTTCTTC.

This rearrangement joins TRBV4-2 to TRBJ2-4; tentative D call: TRBD1 (6 bases). The V gene lost 4 bases and the J gene lost 4 bases, with 14 bases spanning the gap. The CDR3 covers 15 residues. Germline V gene sequence: CDR1 LGHNA, CDR2 YNFKEQ. CDR3 in DNA: TGTGCCAGCAGCCCAGAGACAGGAATAAAAAACATTCAGTACTTC. Amino acids: CASSPETGIKNIQYF.

The gene calls are TRBV6-2 or TRBV6-3 and TRBJ2-2; 10 nucleotides align to TRBD2. V was pared by 0 bases and J by 1 base, with 2 bases of the junction left unmatched. CDR3 length: 17 amino acids. Germline V gives CDR1 MNHEY, CDR2 SVGEGT. This CDR3 reads CASSYSGLAVNTGELFF. CDR3 DNA: TGTGCCAGCAGTTACTCAGGACTAGCGGTGAACACCGGGGAGCTGTTTTTT.

About this clone: Mismatch with germline at one junction end may stem from a read error. The chain joins TRBV19 to TRBJ2-1; TRBD1 aligns across 9 bases. The germline V gene encodes CDR1 LNHDA and CDR2 SQIVND (reference sequence). This CDR3 contains 12 residues. CDR3 sequence: CASSPAVGQGVF. CDR3 nucleotide sequence: TGTGCCAGTAGTCCCGCGGTGGGACAGGGAGTCTTC.

The V and J genes are TRBV28 and TRBJ2-7, with 9 bases fitting TRBD1. The V gene end was trimmed by 6 bases and the J gene end by 2 bases; junction bases not matched to a gene: 5. This CDR3 comprises 14 residues. Per germline, CDR1 MDHEN and CDR2 SYDVKM. CDR3 residues: CASRTGGNTYEQYF. For the CDR3, the DNA is TGTGCCAGCAGGACAGGGGGGAACACCTACGAGCAGTACTTC.

The count of this clone is one. The V call is TRBV28, the J call TRBJ2-4, with 11 positions matching TRBD2. CDR3 size: 18 residues. Trimming removed 6 bases from V and 1 base from J; junction bases left unmatched: 11. Per the germline V gene, CDR1 is MDHEN and CDR2 is SYDVKM. The CDR3 is CASSMTSGTPLAKNIQYF. As DNA, the CDR3 is TGTGCCAGCAGCATGACTAGCGGGACCCCTCTCGCCAAAAACATTCAGTACTTC.

The gene calls are TRBV28 and TRBJ1-4; 10 bases line up with TRBD1. This CDR3 comprises 14 residues. Trimming cost V 9 bases and J 6 bases; bases outside gene matches: 7. The germline CDR1 and CDR2 sequences are MDHEN and SYDVKM. The CDR3 DNA follows: TGTGCCAGTATGACCGGGACAGGGGATGAAAAACTGTTTTTT. Protein sequence: CASMTGTGDEKLFF.

The rearrangement links TRBV19 to TRBJ2-7; 10 positions match TRBD2. This CDR3 has 15 amino acids. Trimming at V came to 11 bases and at J to 3 bases, leaving 13 bases not matched to a gene. Looked up from germline, CDR1 is LNHDA and CDR2 is SQIVND (reference sequence). CDR3 loop: CASSIPGLASYEQYF. For the CDR3, the DNA is TGTGCCTCGTCGATCCCGGGACTAGCGAGCTACGAGCAGTACTTC.

This chain uses TRBV4-3 with TRBJ1-4; D is uncertain. This CDR3 comprises 15 residues. V was pared by 2 bases and J by 1 base, with 8 bases between. CDR1 LGHNA and CDR2 YSLEER come from the germline V gene. CDR3 amino acids: CASSQQYLTNEKLFF. The CDR3 DNA reads as TGCGCCAGCAGCCAACAGTACCTAACTAATGAAAAACTGTTTTTT.